This is a list of T cell receptor beta chains from one sample in a study of T cell responses to AZD1222 COVID-19 vaccine. Using immunoSEQ multiplex PCR, the repertoire was profiled, and TCRdb retains in-frame clones only, with some absent. The data show some 180,000 clones, approximately 90% seen once. The specimen was peripheral blood, collected 28 days after the second AZD1222 dose. Every receptor here comes from an adult who received the AZD1222 COVID-19 vaccine. Each CDR3 is given with its conserved first and last residue. Each record gives: D gene, clone size, J gene, V gene, CDR3 protein, CDR3 DNA. The D gene is left open where the match is weak. Clone sizes are given selectively: once, few, many, or a class where the clone is expanded.

D gene: .; clone size: .; J gene: TRBJ1-2; V gene: TRBV25-1; CDR3 protein: CASSAGGYYGYTF; CDR3 DNA: TGTGCCAGCAGTGCTGGAGGATACTATGGCTACACCTTC
D gene: .; clone size: .; J gene: TRBJ1-2; V gene: TRBV7-8; CDR3 protein: CASSSGSDRGYTF; CDR3 DNA: TGTGCCAGCAGCTCCGGCTCCGATAGGGGCTACACCTTC
D gene: .; clone size: .; J gene: TRBJ1-6; V gene: TRBV7-2; CDR3 protein: CASSLGGPGSPLHF; CDR3 DNA: TGTGCCAGCAGCTTAGGGGGACCAGGATCACCCCTCCACTTT
D gene: .; clone size: .; J gene: TRBJ1-1; V gene: TRBV2; CDR3 protein: CASSLRGAANTEAFF; CDR3 DNA: TGTGCCAGCAGCCTGAGAGGGGCGGCGAACACTGAAGCTTTCTTT
D gene: TRBD2; clone size: few; J gene: TRBJ2-7; V gene: TRBV29-1; CDR3 protein: CSVVAGSYEQYF; CDR3 DNA: TGCAGCGTTGTAGCGGGGTCCTACGAGCAGTACTTC
D gene: TRBD2; clone size: .; J gene: TRBJ2-3; V gene: TRBV7-9; CDR3 protein: CASRQLAGGITDTQYF; CDR3 DNA: TGTGCCAGCAGACAACTAGCGGGGGGGATCACAGATACGCAGTATTTT
D gene: .; clone size: .; J gene: TRBJ2-7; V gene: TRBV29-1; CDR3 protein: CSVASRWDIHEQYF; CDR3 DNA: TGCAGCGTTGCTTCCCGGTGGGATATCCACGAGCAGTACTTC
D gene: TRBD1; clone size: .; J gene: TRBJ1-3; V gene: TRBV5-1; CDR3 protein: CASSDTQGGNTIYF; CDR3 DNA: TGCGCCAGCAGCGACACACAGGGGGGAAACACCATATATTTT
D gene: .; clone size: .; J gene: TRBJ1-1; V gene: TRBV28; CDR3 protein: CASSLRQNTEAFF; CDR3 DNA: TGTGCCAGCAGTTTAAGACAGAACACTGAAGCTTTCTTT
D gene: .; clone size: .; J gene: TRBJ1-1; V gene: TRBV4-1; CDR3 protein: CASSQASGTLAYGAFF; CDR3 DNA: TGCGCCAGCAGCCAAGCTTCCGGGACTCTTGCCTATGGGGCTTTCTTT